The 10 T cell receptor beta chains below come from one sample, sequenced in a study of cytotoxic CD8 clonotypes in ibrutinib-treated CLL. Libraries were prepared by immunoSEQ multiplex PCR; TCRdb keeps only in-frame clonotypes and omits some of them. The sample includes about 85,000 clones, roughly 80% of them seen just once. Sequenced here: PBMCs, sampled after 12 months of ibrutinib treatment. These receptors originate from a human donor with chronic lymphocytic leukemia.

This clone was observed a single time. V usage is TRBV10-3 and J usage is TRBJ1-1, with D unresolved. Trimming stripped 4 bases from V and 1 base from J, with 1 base between. This CDR3 is built from 11 residues. CDR1 ENHRY and CDR2 SYGVKD come from the germline V gene. The CDR3 sequence: CAISGNTEAFF. The CDR3 coding sequence is TGTGCCATCAGTGGGAACACTGAAGCTTTCTTT.

This clone has just one count. The rearrangement links TRBV28 to TRBJ2-1; D is unclear. The germline gives CDR1 MDHEN, CDR2 SYDVKM. This CDR3 is built from 12 residues. Trimming took 6 bases from V and 6 from J, leaving 9 bases between them. The CDR3 DNA is TGTGCCAGCAGCCGACCCCCCAATGAGCAGTTCTTC. Translated: CASSRPPNEQFF.

This clone was picked up many times. The chain carries TRBV9 and TRBJ2-5; a weak D match, TRBD1 (6 bases). The ends were cut back, 0 bases at V and 5 bases at J, with 14 bases in the middle. The germline gives CDR1 SGDLS, CDR2 YYNGEE. The CDR3 length is 15 residues. The DNA of the CDR3 is TGTGCCAGCAGCGTAGTAGGGGGAGTCGGGGAGACCCAGTACTTC. Its translation is CASSVVGGVGETQYF.

The V and J genes are TRBV30 and TRBJ2-7; D remains unclear. The length of the CDR3 is 12 residues. Trimming took 0 bases from V and 6 from J, leaving 9 bases between them. Germline values: CDR1 GTSNPN, CDR2 SVGIG (reference sequence). The CDR3 here is CAWSVGIGEQYF. Here the CDR3 DNA reads TGTGCCTGGAGTGTAGGGATCGGCGAGCAGTACTTC.

The chain is built from TRBV7-2 and TRBJ2-7; D is unresolved. The CDR3 runs 16 residues. Germline assignment: CDR1 SGHTA and CDR2 FQGNSA. The V and J ends lost 2 bases and 2 bases respectively, with 16 bases between them. CDR3 bases: TGTGCCAGCAGCTTAAATTCTCCGGCTAGGACCTACGAGCAGTACTTC. Protein product: CASSLNSPARTYEQYF.

In the case of this clone: A read error may account for a junction end that differs from germline. Other DNA sequences in this sample translate to the same CDR3. The chain recombines TRBV13 with TRBJ2-3; D assignment may be TRBD1 or TRBD2 (7 bases each). The CDR3 consists of 15 residues. Germline CDR1 PRHDT, CDR2 FYEKMQ (reference sequence). The CDR3 DNA reads as TGTGCCAGCAGCCCGAGGGAGGGGGCGACAGATACGCAATATTTT. Translation gives CASSPREGATDTQYF.

The chain joins TRBV5-1 to TRBJ2-2; possible D gene TRBD1, 6 bases. V lost 5 bases and J lost 4, with 18 bases in between. CDR1 and CDR2 (germline): SGHRS, YFSETQ. The CDR3 extends over 16 amino acids. The CDR3 reads CASRTGPRFFTGELFF. CDR3 nucleotides: TGCGCCAGCAGGACAGGACCGCGTTTCTTCACCGGGGAGCTGTTTTTT.

The V call is TRBV28, the J call TRBJ2-7, with 8 bases aligning to TRBD2. Germline CDR1 reads MDHEN; CDR2 reads SYDVKM. The CDR3 sequence is 16 residues long. V shed 5 bases, J shed 0 bases, and the junction held 9 bases outside the gene matches. The CDR3 loop reads CASSPLAAAPSYEQYF. CDR3 nucleotides: TGTGCCAGCAGTCCACTAGCGGCCGCCCCCTCCTACGAGCAGTACTTC. The complete variable domain, with remaining parts taken from reference TRBV28 and TRBJ2-7, reads DVKVTQSSRYLVKRTGEKVFLECVQDMDHENMFWYRQDPGLGLRLIYFSYDVKMKEKGDIPEGYSVSREKKERFSLILESASTNQTSMYLCASSPLAAAPSYEQYFGPGTRLTVT.

The J gene is TRBJ2-3, the V gene TRBV7-2; the D is unclear. Germline CDR1 is SGHTA and CDR2 is FQGNSA. Trimming took off 5 bases at V and 2 bases at J, with 14 bases between the two ends. The CDR3 extends over 15 amino acids. CDR3 protein: CASSPDGRSTDTQYF. CDR3 bases: TGTGCCAGCAGCCCCGATGGTCGCTCCACAGATACGCAGTATTTT.

The rearrangement joins TRBV28 to TRBJ1-1; a possible D gene is TRBD1 (5 bases). V was cut by 10 bases and J by 0 bases, with 12 bases left in between. This CDR3 spans 13 amino acids. The germline V gene encodes CDR1 MDHEN and CDR2 SYDVKM. Here the CDR3 DNA reads TGTGCCACCAGCTGGGGCCTGAACACTGAAGCTTTCTTT. This sequence encodes CATSWGLNTEAFF. Looking up the rest from reference TRBV28 and TRBJ1-1 gives the full variable domain: DVKVTQSSRYLVKRTGEKVFLECVQDMDHENMFWYRQDPGLGLRLIYFSYDVKMKEKGDIPEGYSVSREKKERFSLILESASTNQTSMYLCATSWGLNTEAFFGQGTRLTVV.